This T cell receptor (beta chain) originates from a study of blood T cell repertoires in COVID-19. Sequencing was performed with immunoSEQ multiplex PCR; in TCRdb, only in-frame clones are kept and a portion is missing. The data hold under 130,000 clones, with about 86% observed a single time. The CDR3 runs to 15 residues. After removal of 6 bases from V and 6 bases from J, the junction contained 7 bases not matched to a gene. Germline values: CDR1 MDHEN, CDR2 SYDVKM. The sequencing sample was made of peripheral blood. This rearrangement joins TRBV28 to TRBJ1-5, with 11 bases aligning to TRBD1. This receptor was identified in a man older than 75 with acute or convalescent COVID-19. The CDR3 here is CASRPGQGAIQPQHF. For the CDR3, the DNA is TGTGCCAGCAGGCCCGGACAGGGGGCGATTCAGCCCCAGCATTTT.